This T cell receptor beta chain was recorded in a study of cytomegalovirus exposure and HLA in healthy donors. This clone was seen just once. Data came from immunoSEQ multiplex PCR; TCRdb stores just in-frame clones and leaves some out. The sample consists of over 110,000 clones, approximately 85% of them appearing once. Trimming took 6 bases from V and 0 from J, leaving 9 bases between them. Germline V gives CDR1 MDHEN, CDR2 SYDVKM. This CDR3 has 15 amino acids. Sequenced sample: PBMCs. This chain connects TRBV28 to TRBJ2-6, with D hard to call. The receptor's source is a woman aged 25 to 39 in good health and CMV-seronegative. The DNA of the CDR3 is TGTGCCAGCAGATCCCTATTCTCTGGGGCCAACGTCCTGACTTTC. This encodes CASRSLFSGANVLTF.